The 24 T cell receptor beta chains below were found in one sample sequenced in a study of cytomegalovirus exposure and HLA in healthy donors. With 60 Vbeta and 13 Jbeta primers, the PCR was carried out. The table came from immunoSEQ multiplex PCR; TCRdb's copy has only in-frame clones and leaves some out. This repertoire shows 150,000 or so clones, more than 75% found once; its top ten account for 9.5% to 15%. The sequenced material came from PBMCs. These TCRs come from a man aged 25 to 40 in good health and CMV-seropositive.

The chain has TRBV5-1 and TRBJ2-2; a weak D match, TRBD1 (6 bases). The germline V and J ends were trimmed by 4 bases and 6 bases, with 13 bases remaining between them. The CDR3 contains 14 residues. Germline CDR1 is SGHRS and CDR2 is YFSETQ. The DNA of the CDR3 is TGCGCCAGCAGCGTGGACAGTGTCCCCGGGGAGCTGTTTTTT. It is translated as CASSVDSVPGELFF.

The chain couples TRBV28 to TRBJ2-7; 9 bases align to TRBD1. V dropped 8 bases and J dropped 5; count of bases not matched to a gene: 7. Per the germline V gene, CDR1 is MDHEN and CDR2 is SYDVKM. There are 13 residues in the CDR3. In DNA, the CDR3 is TGTGCCAGCGCATCGGGACAGGGCAACGAGCAGTACTTC. Its translation is CASASGQGNEQYF.

The gene calls are TRBV28 and TRBJ1-5; D perhaps matches TRBD1 (5 bases). With 3 bases removed from V and 1 base from J, the gap between germline ends came to 7 bases. The CDR3 totals 14 residues. CDR1 is MDHEN and CDR2 is SYDVKM in the germline V gene. The CDR3 spells CASSFPGSNQPQHF. CDR3 DNA: TGTGCCAGCAGTTTCCCAGGGAGCAATCAGCCCCAGCATTTT.

The CDR3 sequence is CATSSGVTGVSPLHF. The CDR3 nucleotides read TGTGCCACCAGCAGTGGGGTGACAGGGGTTTCACCCCTCCACTTT. This chain connects TRBV15 to TRBJ1-6; 8 bases fit TRBD1. The V segment lost 3 bases and the J segment 9 bases; nucleotides outside the gene matches: 7. The CDR3 covers 15 residues. Per the germline V gene, CDR1 is LNHNV and CDR2 is YYDKDF (reference sequence).

This chain links TRBV10-3 with TRBJ2-5; possible D gene TRBD2, 6 bases. The CDR3 runs to 13 residues. Germline V gene sequence: CDR1 ENHRY, CDR2 SYGVKD. V was trimmed by 8 bases and J by 6 bases, leaving 16 bases between them. CDR3 coding DNA: TGTGCCATCTCCGGAAGGGGAGGCCAGACCCAGTACTTC. Translating it yields CAISGRGGQTQYF.

This chain uses TRBV9 with TRBJ2-3, with 7 bases lining up with TRBD2. Losses at the gene ends were 3 bases for V and 5 bases for J; bases not matched to a gene: 3. From germline, CDR1 is SGDLS and CDR2 YYNGEE. The CDR3 totals 13 residues. The CDR3 loop is CASSGGGRDTQYF. CDR3 DNA: TGTGCCAGCAGCGGGGGGGGTAGAGATACGCAGTATTTT.

J is TRBJ2-7 and V is TRBV5-4, with 12 bases matching TRBD2. CDR3 length equals 14 residues. V was pared by 5 bases and J by 4 bases, with 4 bases of the junction left unmatched. The germline V gene has CDR1 SGHNT and CDR2 YYREEE (reference sequence). The DNA for the CDR3 is TGTGCCAGCAGTCCGACTAGCGGGAGTTACGAGCAGTACTTC. Amino acids: CASSPTSGSYEQYF.

V gene TRBV7-2 combines with J gene TRBJ2-3; TRBD2 is a possible D gene (6 bases). Looked up from germline, CDR1 is SGHTA and CDR2 is FQGNSA. The CDR3 sequence is 15 residues long. V was shortened by 2 bases and J by 1 base, with 10 bases between the two germline ends. CDR3 sequence (DNA): TGTGCCAGCAGCTTAATTAGCGGAGGCACAGATACGCAGTATTTT. This sequence encodes CASSLISGGTDTQYF.

This clone was found once. V gene TRBV6-1 combines with J gene TRBJ1-4; a weak D match, TRBD1 (5 bases). Between the trimmed V and J ends, which lost 5 bases and 7 bases, there was a span of 11 bases. The CDR3 has 13 residues. Germline CDR1 MNHNS, CDR2 SASEGT. The CDR3 spells CASSIRESEKLFF. As DNA, the CDR3 is TGTGCCAGCAGTATCAGGGAATCTGAAAAACTGTTTTTT.

The chain couples TRBV15 to TRBJ2-1, with 11 bases identical to TRBD2. V lost 1 base to trimming and J lost 5 bases; unmatched junction nucleotides: 10. CDR1 is LNHNV and CDR2 is YYDKDF in the germline V gene (reference sequence). CDR3 length: 18 amino acids. This chain's CDR3 is CATSRGVTSGSSDNEQFF. The CDR3, as DNA: TGTGCCACCAGCAGAGGTGTAACTAGCGGGAGTTCCGACAATGAGCAGTTCTTC.

V gene TRBV28 combines with J gene TRBJ1-5; D call uncertain. The CDR3 runs to 13 residues. The ends were cut back, 3 bases at V and 4 bases at J, with 7 bases in the middle. Per the germline V gene, CDR1 is MDHEN and CDR2 is SYDVKM. The CDR3 reads CASSFRRNQPQHF. For the CDR3, the DNA is TGTGCCAGCAGTTTCCGGCGGAATCAGCCCCAGCATTTT.

This clone was seen a single time. The genes are TRBV4-2 and TRBJ2-1; 9 bases match TRBD2. Germline V lookup: CDR1 LGHNA, CDR2 YNFKEQ. The V and J ends lost 4 bases and 4 bases, in that order; junction bases with no gene match: 8. This CDR3 spans 16 amino acids. CDR3 sequence: CASSLLLAGDYNEQFF. DNA for the CDR3: TGTGCCAGCAGCCTCCTATTAGCGGGAGATTACAATGAGCAGTTCTTC.

The chain combines TRBV2 with TRBJ1-4, with a tentative D call TRBD1 (6 bases). Germline assignment: CDR1 SNHLY and CDR2 FYNNEI. V was pared by 4 bases and J by 0 bases, with 9 bases between. This CDR3 has 15 amino acids. CDR3 nucleotide sequence: TGTGCCAGCAGTGGACAGGACGCAACTAATGAAAAACTGTTTTTT. Translated, it gives CASSGQDATNEKLFF.

CDR3 DNA: TGTGCCAGCAGTTTGTTGGACAGGGGGACTGAAGCTTTCTTT. Its protein is CASSLLDRGTEAFF. V gene TRBV28 combines with J gene TRBJ1-1; 10 nucleotides line up with TRBD1. Germline-derived CDR1 and CDR2 are MDHEN and SYDVKM. The CDR3 contains 14 residues. V was pared by 3 bases and J by 5 bases, with 3 bases of the junction left unmatched.

CDR3 nucleotide sequence: TGTGCCTGGAGTGTGGGGCAGGGGCTCAATCAGCCCCAGCATTTT. Amino acids: CAWSVGQGLNQPQHF. The V call is TRBV30, the J call TRBJ1-5; D is possibly TRBD1 (6 bases). V lost 0 bases to trimming and J lost 3 bases, with 12 bases between them. The CDR3 is 15 amino acids. Germline CDR1 is GTSNPN and CDR2 is SVGIG (reference sequence).

This chain uses TRBV29-1 with TRBJ1-2; D uncertain. In germline, CDR1 is SQVTM, CDR2 ANQGSEA. V lost 2 bases, J lost 2 bases, and 12 bases lay in between. The CDR3 loop spans 14 amino acids. The CDR3 nucleotides are TGCAGCGTTGAACCGTACGAGGGAAACTATGGCTACACCTTC. Protein: CSVEPYEGNYGYTF.

J is TRBJ2-2 and V is TRBV28, with no clear D. The CDR3 length is 14 residues. V lost 5 bases, J lost 7 bases, and 14 bases lay in between. Germline CDR1 reads MDHEN; CDR2 reads SYDVKM. The CDR3 DNA sequence: TGTGCCAGCAGTACCCCCCGACGAGGCGGGGAGCTGTTTTTT. Its translation is CASSTPRRGGELFF.

The chain uses TRBV5-1 and TRBJ2-1; 8 bases match TRBD2. CDR1 and CDR2 from the germline V gene are SGHRS and YFSETQ. The CDR3 has 15 amino acids. V shed 0 bases, J shed 4 bases, and the junction held 3 bases outside the gene matches. The CDR3 region has the DNA TGCGCCAGCAGCTTGGCTAGCGGGTGGTACAATGAGCAGTTCTTC. Translation gives CASSLASGWYNEQFF.

The rearrangement links TRBV25-1 to TRBJ2-5; maybe TRBD2 (6 bases). The end of the DNA fits TRBJ2-7 better, so the J call may be wrong. CDR1 and CDR2 (germline): MGHDK, SYGVNS. This CDR3 has 16 residues. The CDR3 region is CASSESPGGIAYEQYF. The CDR3 DNA follows: TGTGCCAGCAGTGAAAGTCCCGGAGGGATAGCCTACGAGCAGTACTTC.

This clone was found a few times. V gene TRBV5-1 combines with J gene TRBJ2-3; a possible D gene is TRBD2 (5 bases). The CDR3 totals 15 residues. Trimming removed 3 bases at V and 1 base at J, with 12 bases between. The germline gives CDR1 SGHRS, CDR2 YFSETQ. The CDR3 protein is CASSSSGAGTDTQYF. The CDR3 nucleotides are TGCGCCAGCAGCTCCAGCGGAGCTGGCACAGATACGCAGTATTTT. Based on the CDR3 plus reference TRBV5-1 and TRBJ2-3, the full variable domain is KAGVTQTPRYLIKTRGQQVTLSCSPISGHRSVSWYQQTPGQGLQFLFEYFSETQRNKGNFPGRFSGRQFSNSRSEMNVSTLELGDSALYLCASSSSGAGTDTQYFGPGTRLTVL.

The genes are TRBV28 and TRBJ2-7, with 9 bases matching TRBD2. Germline values: CDR1 MDHEN, CDR2 SYDVKM. V shed 7 bases, J shed 2 bases, and the junction held 12 bases outside the gene matches. The CDR3 totals 16 residues. This CDR3 reads CASTLRGGQGAYEQYF. The DNA for the CDR3 is TGTGCCAGCACTCTGCGGGGGGGGCAGGGTGCCTACGAGCAGTACTTC.

This clone occurred once. This chain joins TRBV6-6 and TRBJ1-1; 9 nucleotides align to TRBD1. The CDR3 extends over 15 amino acids. CDR1 and CDR2 from the germline V gene are MNHNY and SVGAGI (reference sequence). V lost 0 bases and J lost 5; bases outside the gene matches: 4. The CDR3 region is CASSYSTGGWTEAFF. The CDR3 bases are TGTGCCAGCAGTTACTCGACAGGGGGATGGACTGAAGCTTTCTTT.

This chain joins TRBV5-6 and TRBJ2-1, with TRBD2 matching 15 bases. The length of the CDR3 is 16 residues. Germline CDR1 is SGHDT and CDR2 is YYEEEE. The trim removed 4 bases at V and 9 bases at J, leaving 8 bases unmatched. This CDR3 reads CASSLGLAGGNAEQFF. The CDR3 coding sequence is TGTGCCAGCAGCCTGGGACTAGCGGGAGGTAATGCTGAGCAGTTCTTC. The whole variable domain, filled in from reference TRBV5-6 and TRBJ2-1, reads DAGVTQSPTHLIKTRGQQVTLRCSPKSGHDTVSWYQQALGQGPQFIFQYYEEEERQRGNFPDRFSGHQFPNYSSELNVNALLLGDSALYLCASSLGLAGGNAEQFFGPGTRLTVL.

This chain links TRBV6-5 with TRBJ2-3; D unclear. The CDR3 totals 16 residues. V was clipped by 0 bases and J by 4 bases, with 14 bases between them. Germline V gives CDR1 MNHEY, CDR2 SVGAGI. The CDR3 sequence: CASSYSTGEFSDTQYF. The DNA of the CDR3 is TGTGCCAGCAGTTACTCGACCGGAGAATTTTCAGATACGCAGTATTTT.